This T cell receptor beta chain was sequenced for a study of blood T cell repertoires in COVID-19. Study in general: Sources were T cells, B-cell-depleted T cells, or PBMCs; the material itself was cDNA or gDNA.

The CDR3 length is 14 residues. Trimming removed 0 bases at V and 0 bases at J, with 6 bases between. Germline CDR1 reads SGHDT; CDR2 reads YYEEEE. Authors' processing steps: Counts of nucleated cells, estimated from reference gene primer amplification, were obtained. The repertoire was sequenced with immunoSEQ multiplex PCR; TCRdb's copy has only in-frame clones and lacks some. V and J calls plus clone size are reproduced from that table; the DNA served to infer D and trimming. The sample lists roughly 360,000 clones, around four fifths occurring once. Enrolled through a virtual design, the participants were between 18 and 89 years of age and came from around 25 US areas. Cohort allocation depended upon clinical history that participants reported.

Specimen: PBMCs or T cells enriched from blood (not recorded which). This receptor was obtained from a woman aged 45-65 years who had recovered from COVID-19. The chain employs TRBV5-6 and TRBJ1-1; maybe TRBD1 (6 bases). The CDR3 here is CASSLGTVNTEAFF. CDR3 coding DNA: TGTGCCAGCAGCTTGGGGACAGTGAACACTGAAGCTTTCTTT.